Presented here are 31 T cell receptor beta chains from one specimen sequenced in a study of blood T cell repertoires in COVID-19. Measured with immunoSEQ multiplex PCR; TCRdb has only the in-frame clones, and not every one. The repertoire holds 200,000 to 250,000 clones, with about 93% as singletons. Material: peripheral blood. These TCRs come from a man between 60 and 70 years old with COVID-19, enrolled during active disease.

The J gene is TRBJ2-3, the V gene TRBV28, with 7 bases lining up with TRBD2. CDR3 length: 14 amino acids. The trim removed 4 bases at V and 4 bases at J, leaving 5 bases unmatched. CDR1 and CDR2 from the germline V gene are MDHEN and SYDVKM. The CDR3 region has the DNA TGTGCCAGCAGTTCCGCTGCGGGGGCAGATACGCAGTATTTT. Protein: CASSSAAGADTQYF.

V usage is TRBV7-9 and J usage is TRBJ2-1, with TRBD1 as a possible D gene (5 bases). The CDR3 consists of 18 residues. The germline CDR1 and CDR2 sequences are SEHNR and FQNEAQ (reference sequence). The ends were cut back, 3 bases at V and 0 bases at J, with 18 bases in the middle. This CDR3 is CASSFGSRLDSSYNEQFF. CDR3 coding DNA: TGTGCCAGCAGCTTTGGTTCTCGTTTAGACAGCTCCTACAATGAGCAGTTCTTC. The whole variable domain, remainder taken from reference TRBV7-9 and TRBJ2-1, is DTGVSQNPRHKITKRGQNVTFRCDPISEHNRLYWYRQTLGQGPEFLTYFQNEAQLEKSRLLSDRFSAERPKGSFSTLEIQRTEQGDSAMYLCASSFGSRLDSSYNEQFFGPGTRLTVL.

The CDR3 coding sequence is TGTGCCAGCAGCCAAATGGGGACAGGGGGAAACACCATATATTTT. Protein sequence: CASSQMGTGGNTIYF. V is TRBV3-1 (or the pseudogene TRBV3-2) and J is TRBJ1-3, with 9 bases matching TRBD1. Germline assignment: CDR1 LGHDT and CDR2 YNNKEL (reference sequence). The CDR3 has 15 residues. Trimming cost V 2 bases and J 4 bases; bases outside gene matches: 3.

J is TRBJ1-5 and V is TRBV18; D gene unclear. V lost 2 bases and J lost 0, with 8 bases in between. CDR3 size: 15 residues. Germline assignment: CDR1 KGHSH and CDR2 LQKENI. DNA for the CDR3: TGTGCCAGCTCACCAAATGGAGATAGCAATCAGCCCCAGCATTTT. Its translation: CASSPNGDSNQPQHF.

The rearrangement uses TRBV28 and TRBJ2-7; TRBD2 matches at 8 bases. V shed 5 bases, J shed 4 bases, and the junction held 19 bases outside the gene matches. From germline, CDR1 is MDHEN and CDR2 SYDVKM. The length of the CDR3 is 18 residues. The DNA for the CDR3 is TGTGCCAGCAGTCTTACGGGGGGGCGGGAGGCCAGGTTATACGAGCAGTACTTC. It specifies CASSLTGGREARLYEQYF. Supplemented by reference TRBV28 and TRBJ2-7, the full variable domain reads DVKVTQSSRYLVKRTGEKVFLECVQDMDHENMFWYRQDPGLGLRLIYFSYDVKMKEKGDIPEGYSVSREKKERFSLILESASTNQTSMYLCASSLTGGREARLYEQYFGPGTRLTVT.

The V and J genes are TRBV3-1 (or the pseudogene TRBV3-2) and TRBJ2-5; maybe TRBD1 (5 bases). CDR1 and CDR2 from the germline V gene are LGHDT and YNNKEL (reference sequence). Trimming took off 3 bases at V and 3 bases at J, with 8 bases between the two ends. The CDR3 extends over 13 amino acids. The CDR3 region is CASSQPTEETQYF. CDR3 nucleotides: TGTGCCAGCAGCCAGCCGACAGAAGAGACCCAGTACTTC.

The J gene is TRBJ2-7, the V gene TRBV6-5, with D perhaps matching TRBD2 (6 bases). The CDR3 covers 14 residues. CDR1 is MNHEY and CDR2 is SVGAGI in the germline V gene. Trimming left V 6 bases short and J 2 bases short, with 14 bases between. The CDR3 here is CASRETSAAYEQYF. The CDR3 DNA sequence: TGTGCCAGCAGAGAGACTAGTGCCGCCTACGAGCAGTACTTC.

The chain has TRBV28 and TRBJ2-2, with 10 bases fitting TRBD1. Germline lookup yields CDR1 MDHEN and CDR2 SYDVKM. After removal of 2 bases from V and 3 bases from J, the junction contained 6 bases not matched to a gene. This CDR3 is 17 amino acids long. In DNA, the CDR3 is TGTGCCAGCAGTTTAGTACCGGGACAGGGGTACACCGGGGAGCTGTTTTTT. Translation: CASSLVPGQGYTGELFF.

V and J are TRBV27 and TRBJ1-3, with D possibly matching TRBD1 (5 bases). Germline V gene sequence: CDR1 MNHEY, CDR2 SMNVEV (reference sequence). V shed 3 bases and J shed 4 bases, with 25 bases lying between them. CDR3 size: 19 residues. This CDR3 reads CASSFPRAQTALKGNTIYF. The CDR3, as DNA: TGTGCCAGCAGTTTTCCCCGAGCGCAGACAGCCCTCAAAGGAAACACCATATATTTT.

V usage is TRBV5-1 and J usage is TRBJ2-1; 12 positions agree with TRBD2. The CDR3 is 18 amino acids. After removal of 5 bases from V and 0 bases from J, the junction contained 9 bases not matched to a gene. Looked up from germline, CDR1 is SGHRS and CDR2 is YFSETQ. The CDR3 DNA is TGCGCCAGCAGAGGACTAGCGGGAAACCCTCCCTCCTACAATGAGCAGTTCTTC. This sequence encodes CASRGLAGNPPSYNEQFF.

The V gene is TRBV9, the J gene TRBJ2-1, with 11 bases fitting TRBD2. CDR3 length: 15 residues. CDR1 is SGDLS, CDR2 YYNGEE, per germline. The ends lost 4 bases at V and 7 bases at J; junction bases unmatched: 7. CDR3 nucleotide sequence: TGTGCCAGCAGCCTCACCGGGACTAGCGGAAATGAGCAGTTCTTC. Amino acids: CASSLTGTSGNEQFF.

This chain uses TRBV5-4 with TRBJ2-7; possible D gene TRBD2, 5 bases. CDR1 and CDR2 from the germline V gene are SGHNT and YYREEE (reference sequence). The V end was cut by 4 bases, the J end by 7 bases, with 24 bases between. The CDR3 contains 16 residues. CDR3 protein: CASSPLRGSLLGEQYF. The CDR3 DNA reads TGTGCCAGCAGCCCCTTACGGGGTTCATTACTGGGTGAGCAGTACTTC.

The sample holds a few counts of this clone. V usage is TRBV10-3 and J usage is TRBJ2-7; D possibly corresponds to TRBD2 (6 bases). There are 19 residues in the CDR3. The germline V gene has CDR1 ENHRY and CDR2 SYGVKD. V gave up 3 bases and J gave up 0 bases, with 24 bases separating them. The CDR3 DNA reads as TGTGCCATCAGTGAATCCCCATTGCCCGGGGCCGGGAGCTCCTACGAGCAGTACTTC. This codes for CAISESPLPGAGSSYEQYF.

V usage is TRBV30 and J usage is TRBJ2-7; D might be TRBD1 (5 bases). Between the trimmed V and J ends, which lost 5 bases and 2 bases, there was a span of 16 bases. CDR3 length: 14 amino acids. Per germline, CDR1 GTSNPN and CDR2 SVGIG (reference sequence). The CDR3 DNA sequence: TGTGCCTGGTCCCTAAGCAGGGCCCCCTACGAGCAGTACTTC. Translated: CAWSLSRAPYEQYF.

The chain links TRBV20-1 to TRBJ2-7, with 8 bases matching TRBD2. J gave up 4 bases and V 3 bases, and 8 bases lay outside the gene matches. The CDR3 has 14 residues. Germline V CDR1 and CDR2: DFQATT, SNEGSKA (reference sequence). The CDR3: CSASTGTRPYEQYF. CDR3 bases: TGCAGTGCTAGTACCGGGACTAGACCTTACGAGCAGTACTTC.

The chain uses TRBV6-6 and TRBJ1-1, with D uncertain. Germline V gene data show CDR1 as MNHNY and CDR2 as SVGAGI (reference sequence). Trimming stripped 0 bases from V and 0 bases from J, with 5 bases between. The CDR3 sequence is 14 residues long. CDR3 sequence reads: CASSYSGLNTEAFF. CDR3 sequence (DNA): TGTGCCAGCAGTTACTCGGGCCTGAACACTGAAGCTTTCTTT.

The rearrangement uses TRBV2 and TRBJ2-2; TRBD2 matches at 8 bases. V gave up 6 bases and J gave up 5 bases; unmatched junction bases: 8. The CDR3 runs to 15 residues. CDR1 is SNHLY, CDR2 FYNNEI, per germline. The CDR3 spells CASSQPGGVTGELFF. The CDR3 nucleotides read TGTGCCAGCAGCCAGCCCGGGGGGGTGACCGGGGAGCTGTTTTTT.

In DNA form, the CDR3 reads TGCAGTGCTAGGTATAGACAGGGGCAGTTCTTC. Encoded protein: CSARYRQGQFF. The rearrangement joins TRBV20-1 to TRBJ2-1; 7 nucleotides match TRBD1. This CDR3 comprises 11 residues. V was pared by 3 bases and J by 12 bases, with 5 bases of the junction left unmatched. The V gene's germline CDR1 is DFQATT and CDR2 SNEGSKA (reference sequence).

The rearrangement joins TRBV10-3 to TRBJ2-1; the D is unclear. CDR1 ENHRY and CDR2 SYGVKD come from the germline V gene. Trimming shortened V by 4 bases and J by 7 bases, and 8 bases separated the two germline ends. This CDR3 contains 12 residues. The CDR3 DNA follows: TGTGCCATCAGTGCAACTGTAAATGAGCAGTTCTTC. The encoded protein is CAISATVNEQFF.

The V call is TRBV3-1 (or the pseudogene TRBV3-2), the J call TRBJ1-6, with 7 bases aligning to TRBD1. The CDR3 length is 19 residues. J gave up 3 bases and V 0 bases, and 11 bases lay outside the gene matches. Looked up from germline, CDR1 is LGHDT and CDR2 is YNNKEL (reference sequence). In nucleotides, the CDR3 is TGTGCCAGCAGCCAAGATCCGTTGGGTCAGGGGGTCTATAATTCACCCCTCCACTTT. It yields the protein CASSQDPLGQGVYNSPLHF.

The chain carries TRBV24-1 and TRBJ2-1; TRBD2 is a possible D gene (5 bases). The ends were cut back, 1 base at V and 2 bases at J, with 11 bases in the middle. Germline lookup yields CDR1 KGHDR and CDR2 SFDVKD. CDR3 size: 16 residues. CDR3 in DNA: TGTGCCACCAGTGATTTTCGAGCGGAGACCTACAATGAGCAGTTCTTC. It codes for CATSDFRAETYNEQFF.

V and J are TRBV13 and TRBJ1-1; 8 nucleotides line up with TRBD1. From germline, CDR1 is PRHDT and CDR2 FYEKMQ (reference sequence). Trimming took 3 bases from V and 6 from J; bases not matched to a gene: 6. The CDR3 has 14 residues. For the CDR3, the DNA is TGTGCCAGCAGCTTTGGACAGGGCGGCGCTGAAGCTTTCTTT. This translates into CASSFGQGGAEAFF.

This chain connects TRBV10-2 to TRBJ1-6; D is uncertain. Trimming left V 2 bases short and J 5 bases short, with 7 bases between. CDR1 WSHSY and CDR2 SAAADI come from the germline V gene. The CDR3 is made up of 14 amino acids. The CDR3 spells CASSEAGNNSPLHF. CDR3 nucleotides: TGCGCCAGCAGTGAGGCGGGAAATAATTCACCCCTCCACTTT.

This chain connects TRBV3-1 (or the pseudogene TRBV3-2) to TRBJ2-1; 8 nucleotides align to TRBD2. The J segment lost 2 bases and the V segment lost 4 bases, leaving 4 bases of the junction unmatched. The CDR3 extends over 15 amino acids. Germline loops: CDR1 LGHDT, CDR2 YNNKEL (reference sequence). The CDR3 loop is CASSLERGPYNEQFF. DNA of the CDR3: TGTGCCAGCAGCCTCGAGCGGGGGCCCTACAATGAGCAGTTCTTC.

The CDR3 region is CASSFGRSVEQYF. The CDR3 DNA sequence: TGTGCCAGCAGCTTTGGGAGATCCGTTGAGCAGTACTTC. The chain employs TRBV5-6 and TRBJ2-7, with D perhaps matching TRBD2 (5 bases). This CDR3 contains 13 residues. Deletions cut 2 bases from V and 7 bases from J, with 13 bases between. The germline gives CDR1 SGHDT, CDR2 YYEEEE.

On this clone: Germline and junction disagree at one end, which may indicate a read error. The rearrangement joins TRBV5-1 to TRBJ2-7; D may be TRBD2 (6 bases). The length of the CDR3 is 15 residues. Germline assignment: CDR1 SGHRS and CDR2 YFSETQ. CDR3 amino acids: CASSPRGLPSDEQYF. CDR3 DNA: TGCGCCAGCAGCCCGAGGGGACTTCCCTCCGACGAGCAGTACTTC.

The chain employs TRBV19 and TRBJ1-2; D not certain. CDR1 and CDR2 (germline): LNHDA, SQIVND (reference sequence). The CDR3 runs to 15 residues. V lost 3 bases and J 4 bases, leaving 15 bases between the germline ends. For the CDR3, the DNA is TGTGCCAGTAGTATCCATCCGGGGTCTCCCTATGGCTACACCTTC. As protein: CASSIHPGSPYGYTF.

This rearrangement joins TRBV12-3 or TRBV12-4 to TRBJ1-2, with 8 bases aligning to TRBD1. This CDR3 has 12 amino acids. The trim removed 7 bases at V and 8 bases at J, leaving 6 bases unmatched. Here the CDR3 reads CASKVRGQGYTF. In nucleotides, the CDR3 is TGTGCCAGCAAGGTCAGGGGGCAGGGCTACACCTTC.

The rearrangement uses TRBV4-1 and TRBJ2-7, with TRBD2 matching 8 bases. Germline CDR1 and CDR2: MGHRA and YSYEKL. Germline trimming cut 5 bases from V and 1 base from J; bases unmatched to any gene: 13. The CDR3 contains 17 residues. The CDR3 region has the DNA TGCGCCAGCAGCGACGCCGGGGCGGGAGGTGGGTCCTACGAGCAGTACTTC. This sequence encodes CASSDAGAGGGSYEQYF.

This clone was observed once. This chain joins TRBV21-1 and TRBJ1-5; TRBD1, the D gene given by the table, was not confirmed from the DNA. TRBV21-1 is classified as a pseudogene. The CDR3 loop spans 15 amino acids. This CDR3 reads CASSKEGAGDQPQHF. CDR3 DNA: TGTGCCAGCAGCAAAGAGGGGGCTGGGGATCAGCCCCAGCATTTT.

The V and J genes are TRBV4-1 and TRBJ1-6; D not certain. Germline values: CDR1 MGHRA, CDR2 YSYEKL. V was cut by 4 bases and J by 6 bases, with 16 bases left in between. This CDR3 contains 16 residues. For the CDR3, the DNA is TGCGCCAGCAGCCCCCTCGAGGGAGGCAGTAATTCACCCCTCCACTTT. It yields the protein CASSPLEGGSNSPLHF.